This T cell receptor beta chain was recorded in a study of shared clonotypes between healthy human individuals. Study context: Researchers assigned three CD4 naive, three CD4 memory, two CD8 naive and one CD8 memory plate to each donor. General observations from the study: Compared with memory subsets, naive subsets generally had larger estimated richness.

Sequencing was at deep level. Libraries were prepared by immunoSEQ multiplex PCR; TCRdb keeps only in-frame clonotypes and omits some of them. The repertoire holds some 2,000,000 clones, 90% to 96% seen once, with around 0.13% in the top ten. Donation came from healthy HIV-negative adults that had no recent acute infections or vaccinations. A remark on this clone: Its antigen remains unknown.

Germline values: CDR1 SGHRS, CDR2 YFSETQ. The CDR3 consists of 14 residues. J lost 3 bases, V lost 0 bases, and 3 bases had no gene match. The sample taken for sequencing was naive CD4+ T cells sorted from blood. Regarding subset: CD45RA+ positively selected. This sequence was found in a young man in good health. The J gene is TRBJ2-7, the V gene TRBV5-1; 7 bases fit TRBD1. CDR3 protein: CASSLGDSVYEQYF. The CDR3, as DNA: TGCGCCAGCAGCTTGGGGGACAGCGTCTACGAGCAGTACTTC.